This T cell receptor beta chain was captured by sequencing in a study of neurological immune-mediated disorders. Whole-study findings and limits: While HTLV-1-associated myelopathy showed the greatest TCR clonal expansion, multiple sclerosis showed the least, falling below healthy controls.

In its sample, this clonotype was seen many times. Antigen unknown. The authors produced cDNA by 5'RACE using 10-nucleotide random UMIs. Each CDR3 protein is one row after TCRdb ran MiXCR on the 5' RACE reads. The sample has about 90,000 distinct CDR3 sequences, less than 15% seen once. Trimming shortened V by 6 bases and J by 8 bases, and 16 bases separated the two germline ends. This CDR3 spans 13 amino acids. Time point: longitudinal time-point 2. Source material was 2 million unsorted PBMCs, stored at -80 °C in RNAlater. The sample taken for sequencing was PBMCs. V is TRBV12-3 or TRBV12-4 and J is TRBJ1-2; D possibly corresponds to TRBD1 (5 bases). The clonotype originates from a female donor with HTLV-1-associated myelopathy (HAM/TSP). CDR3 residues: CASSPDSARGYTF. For the CDR3, the DNA is TGTGCCAGCAGCCCAGACAGCGCTAGGGGCTACACCTTC.